This entry lists 2 T cell receptor beta chains sequenced from one sample in a study of response to subunit inactivated influenza vaccine. TCRdb reprocessed the RT-PCR reads via MiXCR and lists one record per CDR3 protein. This table has about 500,000 distinct CDR3 sequences, approximately 7.3% appearing once. The input for sequencing was PBMCs from blood, taken around 25 months after vaccination. All receptors derive from a man between 50 and 75 years old who received an inactivated influenza vaccine.

Turning to this clonotype: A much larger clone differs by one base, so this may be a read error. This chain uses TRBV20-1 with TRBJ2-3; D uncertain. Germline V gene lookup returns CDR1 DFQATT and CDR2 SNEGSKA (reference sequence). The CDR3 has 12 residues. The V end lost 3 bases, the J end lost 7 bases, and 11 bases lay between the germline ends. DNA for the CDR3: TGCAGTGCTAGCAGACTGAAGTATACGCAGTATTTT. This codes for CSASRLKYTQYF.

This clonotype was observed a handful of times. The gene calls are TRBV20-1 and TRBJ2-1, with D hard to call. Germline V CDR1 and CDR2: DFQATT, SNEGSKA (reference sequence). The CDR3 is 16 amino acids. V lost 0 bases and J lost 0, with 12 bases in between. Written as DNA, the CDR3 is TGCAGTGCTAGAGATCTTGAGGCTAGCTCCTACAATGAGCAGTTCTTC. This translates into CSARDLEASSYNEQFF.